This T cell receptor (beta chain) was sequenced in a study of Graves' ophthalmopathy and Graves' hyperthyroidism. Transcripts of RNA were the source for amplifying TCR beta CDR3 regions. After a first-round RT-PCR with HTBI primers, a second-round multiplex PCR was run. MiXCR, run by TCRdb on the multiplex PCR reads, gives a single entry per CDR3 protein. The repertoire holds roughly 300,000 distinct CDR3 sequences, with roughly 17% as singletons. Other autoimmune diseases, uncontrolled infections, pregnancy or lactation ruled patients out of participation. With 8 bases clipped from V and 4 bases from J, the junction kept 2 bases outside the gene matches. Germline V lookup: CDR1 GTSNPN, CDR2 SVGIG (reference sequence). This CDR3 has 11 residues. This clonotype was recorded many times.

The rearrangement joins TRBV30 to TRBJ1-1, with 9 bases that match TRBD1. Material for sequencing was peripheral blood. The sequence derives from an adult man with Graves' ophthalmopathy. This CDR3 is CARQGGTEAFF. CDR3 nucleotide sequence: TGTGCCCGACAGGGGGGCACTGAAGCTTTCTTT.